Listed here are 30 T cell receptor beta chains from one sample, sequenced in a study of yellow fever vaccine responses in identical twins. TCRdb re-called the RT-PCR reads with MiXCR, one entry per CDR3 protein. Of more than 4,500 distinct CDR3 sequences listed, 65% are singletons. This material consisted of T cells from blood (PBMCs), unsorted or a sorted subset (not recorded which), taken before or after yellow fever vaccination (not recorded which). These receptors originate from a woman in her late teens or twenties who received the yellow fever vaccine.

The genes are TRBV4-1 and TRBJ1-6; perhaps TRBD1 as D (6 bases). V gave up 0 bases and J gave up 2 bases, with 8 bases separating them. Looked up from germline, CDR1 is MGHRA and CDR2 is YSYEKL. The CDR3 consists of 16 residues. CDR3 region: CASSQDNRAYNSPLHF. CDR3 sequence (DNA): TGCGCCAGCAGCCAAGATAACAGGGCCTATAATTCACCCCTCCACTTT.

The chain recombines TRBV29-1 with TRBJ2-7; tentative D call: TRBD1 (6 bases). V shed 6 bases and J shed 3 bases, with 15 bases lying between them. The CDR3 runs to 13 residues. Germline values: CDR1 SQVTM, CDR2 ANQGSEA. CDR3 bases: TGCAGCGTGACCGGGACACCAAACTACGAGCAGTACTTC. It encodes CSVTGTPNYEQYF.

The V gene is TRBV6-1, the J gene TRBJ2-7, with a tentative D call TRBD1 (5 bases). The CDR3 covers 13 residues. In germline, CDR1 is MNHNS, CDR2 SASEGT. V was clipped by 8 bases and J by 3 bases, with 14 bases between them. CDR3 protein: CASGQGLNYEQYF. The CDR3 nucleotides are TGTGCCAGCGGGCAGGGCCTTAACTACGAGCAGTACTTC.

The chain links TRBV29-1 to TRBJ2-4, with 10 bases identical to TRBD1. CDR1 is SQVTM and CDR2 is ANQGSEA in the germline V gene. Germline trimming cut 4 bases from V and 5 bases from J; bases unmatched to any gene: 8. This CDR3 contains 15 residues. This CDR3 is CSVGGGTGDENIQYF. Here the CDR3 DNA reads TGCAGCGTTGGTGGGGGGACAGGGGACGAAAACATTCAGTACTTC.

The V call is TRBV2, the J call TRBJ2-7; D may correspond to TRBD1 or TRBD2 (5 bases each). V was clipped by 6 bases and J by 3 bases, with 6 bases between them. Germline CDR1 and CDR2: SNHLY and FYNNEI. The CDR3 has 11 amino acids. The CDR3 sequence: CASRRGYEQYF. The CDR3 region has the DNA TGTGCCAGCAGGAGGGGCTACGAGCAGTACTTC.

V and J are TRBV13 and TRBJ1-4; tentative D call: TRBD1 (5 bases). The germline CDR1 and CDR2 sequences are PRHDT and FYEKMQ (reference sequence). Trimming removed 4 bases from V and 8 bases from J, with 14 bases in between. The CDR3 loop spans 14 amino acids. Here the CDR3 reads CASSSSGTLEKLFF. DNA of the CDR3: TGTGCCAGCAGCTCATCCGGGACTCTGGAAAAACTGTTTTTT.

This sequence joins TRBV6-5 and TRBJ1-1; TRBD1 is a possible D gene (5 bases). Germline CDR1 is MNHEY and CDR2 is SVGAGI. The CDR3 totals 17 residues. V gave up 4 bases and J gave up 2 bases, with 20 bases separating them. The DNA of the CDR3 is TGTGCCAGCAGTTTCTTACCACTACAGGAAACTAACACTGAAGCTTTCTTT. The encoded protein is CASSFLPLQETNTEAFF.

The CDR3 DNA is TGCAGCGTTGAAGTCAGCCAAGAGACCCAGTACTTC. Its protein product is CSVEVSQETQYF. The chain joins TRBV29-1 to TRBJ2-5, with no clear D. This CDR3 has 12 residues. From germline, CDR1 is SQVTM and CDR2 ANQGSEA. Trimming left V 1 base short and J 1 base short, with 4 bases between.

The chain uses TRBV20-1 and TRBJ2-4; D remains ambiguous. V dropped 5 bases and J dropped 11 bases, with 16 bases sitting between them. The CDR3 loop spans 12 amino acids. CDR1 DFQATT and CDR2 SNEGSKA come from the germline V gene (reference sequence). The CDR3 nucleotides are TGCAGTGCTCTTGGACGAGGAAAGGTTCAGTACTTC. Amino acid sequence: CSALGRGKVQYF.

The chain uses TRBV18 and TRBJ2-7; D gene unclear. The CDR3 sequence is 12 residues long. Trimming pared 5 bases from V and 7 bases from J, leaving 12 bases between. Germline values: CDR1 KGHSH, CDR2 LQKENI. The CDR3 here is CASSTPLGEQYF. In DNA form, the CDR3 reads TGTGCCAGCTCAACCCCGCTCGGGGAGCAGTACTTC. Full variable domain (remainder filled in from reference TRBV18 and TRBJ2-7): NAGVMQNPRHLVRRRGQEARLRCSPMKGHSHVYWYRQLPEEGLKFMVYLQKENIIDESGMPKERFSAEFPKEGPSILRIQQVVRGDSAAYFCASSTPLGEQYFGPGTRLTVT.

This clonotype was seen a handful of times. In DNA, the CDR3 is TGTGCCATCAGTGAGGCCCCGACAGGGAGTAGCACTGAAGCTTTCTTT. This gives the protein CAISEAPTGSSTEAFF. The chain uses TRBV10-3 and TRBJ1-1, with 7 nucleotides matching TRBD1. The germline gives CDR1 ENHRY, CDR2 SYGVKD. This CDR3 comprises 16 residues. V lost 2 bases to trimming and J lost 4 bases; unmatched junction nucleotides: 10.

This chain joins TRBV6-1 and TRBJ1-6, with 9 bases matching TRBD1. CDR1 is MNHNS and CDR2 is SASEGT in the germline V gene. V shed 4 bases and J 5 bases; nucleotides not matched to a gene: 0. This CDR3 spans 14 amino acids. The CDR3 protein is CASSGTGDNSPLHF. Here the CDR3 DNA reads TGTGCCAGCAGTGGGACAGGGGATAATTCACCCCTCCACTTT.

The chain links TRBV25-1 to TRBJ2-1; D might be TRBD1 (5 bases). Germline V gene data show CDR1 as MGHDK and CDR2 as SYGVNS. The CDR3 loop spans 12 amino acids. V was trimmed by 8 bases and J by 6 bases, leaving 11 bases between them. This chain's CDR3 is CASQDNPNEQFF. The DNA for the CDR3 is TGTGCCAGCCAGGACAATCCCAATGAGCAGTTCTTC.

This clonotype was observed a handful of times. The J gene is TRBJ2-2, the V gene TRBV5-4; unclear D gene. The CDR3 runs to 13 residues. The germline V and J ends were trimmed by 1 base and 8 bases, with 9 bases remaining between them. Germline CDR1 SGHNT, CDR2 YYREEE (reference sequence). Here the CDR3 reads CASSLISSGELFF. The CDR3 bases are TGTGCCAGCAGCTTGATAAGTTCGGGGGAGCTGTTTTTT.

This clonotype came up a few times. The CDR3 coding sequence is TGTGCCAGCAGCTTAGGTGATAGGAAAGAGACCCAGTACTTC. As protein: CASSLGDRKETQYF. The chain carries TRBV7-2 and TRBJ2-5; D is undetermined. The germline V and J ends were trimmed by 1 base and 3 bases, with 9 bases remaining between them. CDR3 length: 14 amino acids. Germline CDR1 SGHTA, CDR2 FQGNSA.

The sample holds a few counts of this clonotype. The chain couples TRBV5-4 to TRBJ2-1, with a possible D match to TRBD2 (7 bases). The V and J ends lost 2 bases and 5 bases respectively, with 17 bases between them. CDR3 length: 16 residues. Germline CDR1 SGHNT, CDR2 YYREEE (reference sequence). The CDR3 DNA reads as TGTGCCAGCAGCTTCAACGTTCGGGGGGCAGACAATGAGCAGTTCTTC. Its protein product is CASSFNVRGADNEQFF.

The V gene is TRBV10-3, the J gene TRBJ2-5; D gene uncertain. The CDR3 contains 13 residues. Germline V CDR1 and CDR2: ENHRY, SYGVKD. V was clipped by 6 bases and J by 3 bases, with 11 bases between them. In nucleotides, the CDR3 is TGTGCCATCAGCAGTGAAATGGAAGAGACCCAGTACTTC. Protein: CAISSEMEETQYF.

This clonotype was seen once. The chain links TRBV11-3 to TRBJ2-1; no clear D gene. The CDR3 spans 12 residues. The V end lost 0 bases, the J end lost 4 bases, and 1 base lay between the germline ends. CDR1 is SGHNT and CDR2 is YENEEA in the germline V gene. This CDR3 is CASSLEYNEQFF. CDR3 coding DNA: TGTGCCAGCAGCTTAGAGTACAATGAGCAGTTCTTC.

This clonotype was seen only a few times. J is TRBJ2-7 and V is TRBV29-1, with D tentatively TRBD2 (6 bases). The germline V and J ends were trimmed by 8 bases and 2 bases, with 13 bases remaining between them. CDR3 size: 12 residues. CDR1 and CDR2 from the germline V gene are SQVTM and ANQGSEA. The CDR3 here is CSIRDSAYEQYF. The CDR3 DNA sequence: TGCAGCATCCGGGACTCCGCCTACGAGCAGTACTTC.

This clonotype came up a few times. This chain uses TRBV2 with TRBJ2-1; D is undetermined. With 3 bases removed from V and 9 bases from J, the gap between germline ends came to 9 bases. Germline CDR1 is SNHLY and CDR2 is FYNNEI. The CDR3 contains 12 residues. The CDR3 coding sequence is TGTGCCAGCAGTGATGTCAAGGTTGAGCAGTTCTTC. Protein product: CASSDVKVEQFF.

The J gene is TRBJ2-7, the V gene TRBV11-3, with TRBD2 matching 7 bases. Trimming at V came to 5 bases and at J to 5 bases, leaving 9 bases not matched to a gene. CDR1 is SGHNT and CDR2 is YENEEA in the germline V gene. This CDR3 is built from 14 residues. CDR3 in DNA: TGTGCCAGCAGCCCTAGACTAGCAATCAACGAGCAGTACTTC. Its translation is CASSPRLAINEQYF.

This clonotype has only one observation. The V call is TRBV11-3, the J call TRBJ2-7, with D uncertain. CDR3 length equals 11 residues. Germline V gene data show CDR1 as SGHNT and CDR2 as YENEEA. V was trimmed by 5 bases and J by 1 base, leaving 3 bases between them. The CDR3 here is CASSISYEQYF. The CDR3 DNA is TGTGCCAGCAGCATTTCCTACGAGCAGTACTTC.

The chain is built from TRBV18 and TRBJ2-1; TRBD2 matches 8 bases. The CDR3 contains 17 residues. In germline, CDR1 is KGHSH, CDR2 LQKENI. With 2 bases clipped from V and 1 base from J, the junction kept 7 bases outside the gene matches. The CDR3 here is CASSPYSGSASYNEQFF. CDR3 bases: TGTGCCAGCTCACCATACAGCGGGAGTGCTTCCTACAATGAGCAGTTCTTC.

The V gene is TRBV18, the J gene TRBJ1-1; unclear D gene. The CDR3 totals 13 residues. The germline V gene encodes CDR1 KGHSH and CDR2 LQKENI. V dropped 4 bases and J dropped 4 bases, with 10 bases sitting between them. CDR3 nucleotides: TGTGCCAGCTCACAGAGTCTTGGCACTGAAGCTTTCTTT. Translated: CASSQSLGTEAFF.

The gene calls are TRBV2 and TRBJ2-7, with 8 bases that match TRBD1. Per germline, CDR1 SNHLY and CDR2 FYNNEI. With V trimmed by 8 bases and J by 3 bases, 6 bases remained unmatched. This CDR3 has 13 residues. In nucleotides, the CDR3 is TGTGCCAGCCGGGGACAGGCCCTCTACGAGCAGTACTTC. It codes for CASRGQALYEQYF.

The genes are TRBV5-4 and TRBJ2-1; 8 bases fit TRBD1. V dropped 0 bases and J dropped 7; count of bases not matched to a gene: 18. Germline V gene lookup returns CDR1 SGHNT and CDR2 YYREEE (reference sequence). The CDR3 runs 19 residues. Here the CDR3 DNA reads TGTGCCAGCAGCTTGGCCCTCCGAGGACAGGGTGTTGGTGGGAATGAGCAGTTCTTC. Its translation: CASSLALRGQGVGGNEQFF.

CDR3 region: CASSLQQGADEQYF. The CDR3 DNA is TGTGCCAGCAGTTTACAGCAGGGGGCGGACGAGCAGTACTTC. The chain uses TRBV27 and TRBJ2-7; TRBD1 aligns across 8 bases. This CDR3 is 14 amino acids long. The germline gives CDR1 MNHEY, CDR2 SMNVEV (reference sequence). Trimming at V came to 2 bases and at J to 5 bases, leaving 5 bases not matched to a gene.

Here the CDR3 reads CASSPGQGVQETQYF. In nucleotides, the CDR3 is TGTGCCAGCAGCCCCGGACAGGGAGTTCAAGAGACCCAGTACTTC. The rearrangement joins TRBV5-5 to TRBJ2-5, with 8 bases lining up with TRBD1. This CDR3 region has 15 residues. The V gene's germline CDR1 is SGHKS and CDR2 YYEKEE (reference sequence). The J segment lost 2 bases and the V segment lost 4 bases, leaving 7 bases of the junction unmatched. The full variable domain, rest sourced from reference TRBV5-5 and TRBJ2-5, is DAGVTQSPTHLIKTRGQQVTLRCSPISGHKSVSWYQQVLGQGPQFIFQYYEKEERGRGNFPDRFSARQFPNYSSELNVNALLLGDSALYLCASSPGQGVQETQYFGPGTRLLVL.

This clonotype was counted a few times. The rearrangement joins TRBV6-1 to TRBJ2-2; 9 bases match TRBD1. V gave up 8 bases and J gave up 6 bases; unmatched junction bases: 10. This CDR3 spans 15 amino acids. In germline, CDR1 is MNHNS, CDR2 SASEGT. This CDR3 reads CASGGQGLGSGELFF. Here the CDR3 DNA reads TGTGCCAGCGGAGGACAGGGGTTAGGGTCCGGGGAGCTGTTTTTT.

This clonotype appeared a few times. The chain joins TRBV19 to TRBJ1-5; D is ambiguous. The CDR3 contains 11 residues. Germline assignment: CDR1 LNHDA and CDR2 SQIVND (reference sequence). Trimming shortened V by 11 bases and J by 5 bases, and 10 bases separated the two germline ends. The CDR3 reads CAADPDQPQHF. The CDR3 DNA sequence: TGTGCCGCAGACCCGGATCAGCCCCAGCATTTT. The variable domain in full, completed from reference TRBV19 and TRBJ1-5, reads DGGITQSPKYLFRKEGQNVTLSCEQNLNHDAMYWYRQDPGQGLRLIYYSQIVNDFQKGDIAEGYSVSREKKESFPLTVTSAQKNPTAFYLCAADPDQPQHFGDGTRLSIL.